This T cell receptor beta chain was identified during a study of blood T cell repertoires in COVID-19. V was pared by 6 bases and J by 8 bases, with 11 bases between. This CDR3 spans 13 amino acids. Germline V gene sequence: CDR1 MNHEY, CDR2 SVGAGI. Original data processing: Estimates of nucleated cell counts were drawn from the amplification of reference gene primers. Sequenced by immunoSEQ multiplex PCR; TCRdb stores in-frame clones only, minus some. From that table come the V and J calls and clone size; the DNA was used to work out D and trimming. The table records around 310,000 clones, 90% of them present only once. This clone is a singleton in its sample. Seattle's enrolled individuals joined amid active infection and were then monitored longitudinally.

Source material: peripheral blood. This TCR was sampled from a woman in her thirties or forties with COVID-19, enrolled during active disease. The J gene is TRBJ1-6, the V gene TRBV6-5; maybe TRBD1 (5 bases). Here the CDR3 DNA reads TGTGCCAGCAGGGGGGGACTTGATTCACCCCTCCACTTT. Translation gives CASRGGLDSPLHF.